One and the same sample provided the 29 T cell receptor beta chains below, sequenced in a study of long-term antiretroviral therapy in people with HIV. The assay, immunoSEQ v3.0, was run at survey level. TCRdb's table, derived via immunoSEQ multiplex PCR, lists solely in-frame clones and lacks some. The sample consists of 15,000 to 20,000 clones, about four fifths of them appearing once. Here the sequenced sample was unsorted PBMCs, taken 0.6 years after starting antiretroviral therapy. The receptors come from a woman under 30 with HIV.

A few counts support this clone. The J gene is TRBJ1-5, the V gene TRBV7-9; no clear D gene. CDR3 length equals 19 residues. V shed 2 bases and J shed 0 bases, with 20 bases lying between them. Per the germline V gene, CDR1 is SEHNR and CDR2 is FQNEAQ (reference sequence). CDR3 loop: CASSLSGGPAPYSNQPQHF. CDR3 coding DNA: TGTGCCAGCAGCTTATCCGGTGGGCCAGCCCCATATAGCAATCAGCCCCAGCATTTT.

This chain uses TRBV28 with TRBJ2-7, with D uncertain. V dropped 3 bases and J dropped 0 bases, with 9 bases sitting between them. Per germline, CDR1 MDHEN and CDR2 SYDVKM. This CDR3 contains 14 residues. The CDR3 region has the DNA TGTGCCAGCAGTTTGAGGCAACCCTCCTACGAGCAGTACTTC. As protein: CASSLRQPSYEQYF.

This clone appeared a few times. This chain joins TRBV10-2 and TRBJ1-1; 8 bases fit TRBD1. The length of the CDR3 is 14 residues. Germline CDR1 reads WSHSY; CDR2 reads SAAADI. Losses at the gene ends were 5 bases for V and 4 bases for J; bases not matched to a gene: 6. CDR3 in amino acids: CASSPQGEGTEAFF. CDR3 bases: TGCGCCAGCAGTCCACAGGGGGAGGGCACTGAAGCTTTCTTT.

V usage is TRBV5-1 and J usage is TRBJ1-2; 8 bases line up with TRBD1. Per the germline V gene, CDR1 is SGHRS and CDR2 is YFSETQ. The J segment lost 6 bases and the V segment lost 2 bases, leaving 9 bases of the junction unmatched. The CDR3 is 15 residues long. CDR3 nucleotides: TGCGCCAGCAGCTTCCGGACAGGGCAACAGCATGGCTACACCTTC. This sequence encodes CASSFRTGQQHGYTF.

This sequence joins TRBV2 and TRBJ1-1, with D unresolved. With 4 bases removed from V and 3 bases from J, the gap between germline ends came to 9 bases. Germline lookup yields CDR1 SNHLY and CDR2 FYNNEI. The CDR3 spans 13 residues. In nucleotides, the CDR3 is TGTGCCAGCAGTGCAGATCAGGACACTGAAGCTTTCTTT. Translation gives CASSADQDTEAFF.

The rearrangement joins TRBV28 to TRBJ1-1; D is unresolved. The CDR3 runs 12 residues. V shed 6 bases and J shed 9 bases, with 14 bases lying between them. CDR1 is MDHEN, CDR2 SYDVKM, per germline. The CDR3 DNA reads TGTGCCAGCAGGGGCACTACCACCCAAGCTTTCTTT. Protein product: CASRGTTTQAFF.

This clone was counted between two and nine times. The chain links TRBV6-5 to TRBJ1-5, with D unclear. The V end lost 0 bases, the J end lost 10 bases, and 10 bases lay between the germline ends. This CDR3 has 13 amino acids. Germline CDR1 MNHEY, CDR2 SVGAGI. The CDR3 DNA follows: TGTGCCAGCAGTTACTCGAGAAGGGATCCCCAGCATTTT. Protein sequence: CASSYSRRDPQHF.

This clone has just a few counts. V gene TRBV5-4 combines with J gene TRBJ2-5; either TRBD1 or TRBD2 may fit D (6 bases each). CDR1 is SGHNT, CDR2 YYREEE, per germline (reference sequence). V gave up 0 bases and J gave up 2 bases, with 11 bases separating them. The CDR3 length is 15 residues. The CDR3 bases are TGTGCCAGCAGCTTGGGGGGGGCGGAACAAGAGACCCAGTACTTC. This codes for CASSLGGAEQETQYF. The variable domain in full, with the rest retrieved from reference TRBV5-4 and TRBJ2-5, is ETGVTQSPTHLIKTRGQQVTLRCSSQSGHNTVSWYQQALGQGPQFIFQYYREEENGRGNFPPRFSGLQFPNYSSELNVNALELDDSALYLCASSLGGAEQETQYFGPGTRLLVL.

This chain uses TRBV4-1 with TRBJ1-5; a possible D gene is TRBD1 (5 bases). CDR1 MGHRA and CDR2 YSYEKL come from the germline V gene. V lost 0 bases, J lost 5 bases, and 11 bases lay in between. The CDR3 sequence is 15 residues long. The CDR3 reads CASSQDLGGHQPQHF. The CDR3 DNA reads TGCGCCAGCAGCCAAGATTTGGGGGGTCATCAGCCCCAGCATTTT.

For the CDR3, the DNA is TGCGCCAGCAGCTCTGGACTAGCGGGGGGGCCGGCAGATACGCAGTATTTT. Translation: CASSSGLAGGPADTQYF. The V and J genes are TRBV5-1 and TRBJ2-3; 15 nucleotides align to TRBD2. The CDR3 is 17 residues long. The V gene end was trimmed by 3 bases and the J gene end by 4 bases; junction bases not matched to a gene: 6. Per germline, CDR1 SGHRS and CDR2 YFSETQ.

This chain connects TRBV7-9 to TRBJ1-6, with a tentative D call TRBD1 (5 bases). The CDR3 runs to 15 residues. Trimming shortened V by 8 bases and J by 10 bases, and 21 bases separated the two germline ends. Germline CDR1 and CDR2: SEHNR and FQNEAQ (reference sequence). CDR3 sequence: CASCVWGGEGSPLHF. Here the CDR3 DNA reads TGTGCCAGCTGCGTTTGGGGAGGGGAAGGATCACCCCTCCACTTT.

This sequence joins TRBV6-5 and TRBJ2-6, with TRBD1 matching over 7 bases. CDR1 MNHEY and CDR2 SVGAGI come from the germline V gene. This CDR3 comprises 14 residues. The junction had 2 bases not matched to a gene; V was cut back by 7 bases and J by 2 bases. The DNA for the CDR3 is TGTGCCAGCACCCAGGGGGCTGGGGCCAACGTCCTGACTTTC. Amino acids: CASTQGAGANVLTF.

This clone was recorded a few times. This chain joins TRBV7-3 and TRBJ1-5; maybe TRBD1 (5 bases). The germline V and J ends were trimmed by 5 bases and 2 bases, with 13 bases remaining between them. The CDR3 extends over 15 amino acids. The germline V gene encodes CDR1 SGHTA and CDR2 FQGTGA. The CDR3 sequence is CASSPGGDRNQPQHF. In DNA form, the CDR3 reads TGTGCCAGCAGCCCCGGGGGGGATCGCAATCAGCCCCAGCATTTT.

The chain uses TRBV6-6 and TRBJ1-1; D is uncertain. The CDR3 spans 15 residues. V dropped 2 bases and J dropped 0 bases, with 10 bases sitting between them. Germline CDR1 reads MNHNY; CDR2 reads SVGAGI (reference sequence). The CDR3 protein is CASSYAFLMNTEAFF. Written as DNA, the CDR3 is TGTGCCAGCAGTTACGCTTTCCTGATGAACACTGAAGCTTTCTTT.

V usage is TRBV19 and J usage is TRBJ1-1; D remains unclear. In germline, CDR1 is LNHDA, CDR2 SQIVND (reference sequence). CDR3 length equals 13 residues. Trimming shortened V by 7 bases and J by 8 bases, and 17 bases separated the two germline ends. DNA for the CDR3: TGTGCCAGTACTTCATCGTGGTCGGCCGAAGCTTTCTTT. Translating it yields CASTSSWSAEAFF.

The chain joins TRBV5-1 to TRBJ2-6; D is undetermined. Deletions cut 0 bases from V and 0 bases from J, with 4 bases between. Germline V gene data show CDR1 as SGHRS and CDR2 as YFSETQ. There are 15 residues in the CDR3. The CDR3 sequence: CASSLVGSGANVLTF. The CDR3 nucleotides read TGCGCCAGCAGCTTGGTTGGCTCTGGGGCCAACGTCCTGACTTTC.

This clone has a handful of counts. The chain links TRBV7-8 to TRBJ1-5; 8 bases are a match to TRBD1. The CDR3 loop spans 17 amino acids. Germline loops: CDR1 SGHVS, CDR2 FQNEAQ. V dropped 5 bases and J dropped 2; count of bases not matched to a gene: 11. CDR3 coding DNA: TGTGCCAGCAGCCCCGACAGGGGCGAGTTGGGCAATCAGCCCCAGCATTTT. It encodes CASSPDRGELGNQPQHF.

The chain combines TRBV7-2 with TRBJ2-7, with 7 bases lining up with TRBD1. The CDR3 extends over 15 amino acids. Trimming removed 3 bases from V and 0 bases from J; junction bases left unmatched: 5. Germline V gene data show CDR1 as SGHTA and CDR2 as FQGNSA. In DNA, the CDR3 is TGTGCCAGCAGCTTTGACAGGGCTTCCTCCTACGAGCAGTACTTC. This codes for CASSFDRASSYEQYF. The full variable domain, rest sourced from reference TRBV7-2 and TRBJ2-7, is GAGVSQSPSNKVTEKGKDVELRCDPISGHTALYWYRQSLGQGLEFLIYFQGNSAPDKSGLPSDRFSAERTGGSVSTLTIQRTQQEDSAVYLCASSFDRASSYEQYFGPGTRLTVT.

As DNA, the CDR3 is TGTGCCAGCAGTTTATCGCTAGCGGGGATCCAAGAGACCCAGTACTTC. Its translation is CASSLSLAGIQETQYF. The chain is built from TRBV27 and TRBJ2-5; 9 bases match TRBD2. The CDR3 has 16 residues. Germline V CDR1 and CDR2: MNHEY, SMNVEV (reference sequence). V shed 0 bases and J 1 base; nucleotides not matched to a gene: 3.

The genes are TRBV28 and TRBJ2-5; no clear D gene. V lost 7 bases, J lost 2 bases, and 5 bases lay in between. The CDR3 is 11 amino acids. In germline, CDR1 is MDHEN, CDR2 SYDVKM. The CDR3 loop is CASMGQETQYF. In DNA form, the CDR3 reads TGTGCCAGCATGGGGCAAGAGACCCAGTACTTC.

This sequence joins TRBV13 and TRBJ2-7; 7 nucleotides agree with TRBD2. The CDR3 length is 14 residues. The V and J ends lost 5 bases and 2 bases, in that order; junction bases with no gene match: 6. Per the germline V gene, CDR1 is PRHDT and CDR2 is FYEKMQ (reference sequence). CDR3 loop: CASSVLGGAYEQYF. The CDR3 DNA is TGTGCCAGCAGCGTCCTTGGGGGGGCCTACGAGCAGTACTTC.

This sequence joins TRBV25-1 and TRBJ2-1; D is unresolved. Germline V gives CDR1 MGHDK, CDR2 SYGVNS. This CDR3 spans 11 amino acids. Trimming left V 0 bases short and J 6 bases short, with 0 bases between. The CDR3 DNA reads as TGTGCCAGCAGTGAATACAATGAGCAGTTCTTC. As protein: CASSEYNEQFF.

The chain uses TRBV7-9 and TRBJ2-1, with D perhaps matching TRBD2 (6 bases). V shed 5 bases and J shed 6 bases, with 11 bases lying between them. There are 13 residues in the CDR3. From germline, CDR1 is SEHNR and CDR2 FQNEAQ (reference sequence). The CDR3 bases are TGTGCCAGCAGCCCCGAGCGGGCCAATGAGCAGTTCTTC. This encodes CASSPERANEQFF.

The chain couples TRBV30 to TRBJ1-4; D not resolved. Looked up from germline, CDR1 is GTSNPN and CDR2 is SVGIG (reference sequence). CDR3 length: 14 residues. V was trimmed by 1 base and J by 8 bases, leaving 14 bases between them. The CDR3 loop reads CAWSAAVLWEKLFF. The CDR3 DNA is TGTGCCTGGAGTGCCGCCGTCCTATGGGAAAAACTGTTTTTT.

The chain couples TRBV6-1 to TRBJ2-6; D is unclear. The length of the CDR3 is 16 residues. From germline, CDR1 is MNHNS and CDR2 SASEGT. V lost 2 bases and J lost 0, with 8 bases in between. The CDR3: CASSEIWLSGANVLTF. The CDR3 nucleotides are TGTGCCAGCAGTGAAATCTGGCTCTCTGGGGCCAACGTCCTGACTTTC.

V gene TRBV11-1 combines with J gene TRBJ2-7; D not certain. V was cut by 3 bases and J by 4 bases, with 13 bases left in between. Per the germline V gene, CDR1 is SGHAT and CDR2 is FQDESV (reference sequence). The CDR3 consists of 14 residues. CDR3 in amino acids: CASSFQPTNYEQYF. The CDR3 nucleotides are TGTGCCAGCAGCTTTCAGCCCACTAATTACGAGCAGTACTTC. The complete variable domain, with remaining parts taken from reference TRBV11-1 and TRBJ2-7, reads EAEVAQSPRYKITEKSQAVAFWCDPISGHATLYWYRQILGQGPELLVQFQDESVVDDSQLPKDRFSAERLKGVDSTLKIQPAELGDSAMYLCASSFQPTNYEQYFGPGTRLTVT.

V and J are TRBV30 and TRBJ1-1; 8 bases are a match to TRBD1. Per the germline V gene, CDR1 is GTSNPN and CDR2 is SVGIG (reference sequence). J lost 4 bases, V lost 4 bases, and 8 bases had no gene match. The CDR3 is 14 residues long. The CDR3 DNA is TGTGCCTGGACACGCAGGGGGCAGGGCACTGAAGCTTTCTTT. It is translated as CAWTRRGQGTEAFF.

The chain joins TRBV7-9 to TRBJ1-5, with unresolved D. Trimming stripped 5 bases from V and 3 bases from J, with 8 bases between. This CDR3 is built from 13 residues. Germline V gene lookup returns CDR1 SEHNR and CDR2 FQNEAQ (reference sequence). CDR3 bases: TGTGCCAGCAGCCCCACAGTCAATCAGCCCCAGCATTTT. Encoded protein: CASSPTVNQPQHF.

This clone has a handful of counts. The chain carries TRBV18 and TRBJ2-1; 9 nucleotides agree with TRBD1. Germline V gene sequence: CDR1 KGHSH, CDR2 LQKENI. The V and J ends lost 8 bases and 0 bases, in that order; junction bases with no gene match: 2. The CDR3 is 14 residues long. For the CDR3, the DNA is TGTGCCAGCCGGACAGGGGCCTCCTACAATGAGCAGTTCTTC. Amino acid sequence: CASRTGASYNEQFF.